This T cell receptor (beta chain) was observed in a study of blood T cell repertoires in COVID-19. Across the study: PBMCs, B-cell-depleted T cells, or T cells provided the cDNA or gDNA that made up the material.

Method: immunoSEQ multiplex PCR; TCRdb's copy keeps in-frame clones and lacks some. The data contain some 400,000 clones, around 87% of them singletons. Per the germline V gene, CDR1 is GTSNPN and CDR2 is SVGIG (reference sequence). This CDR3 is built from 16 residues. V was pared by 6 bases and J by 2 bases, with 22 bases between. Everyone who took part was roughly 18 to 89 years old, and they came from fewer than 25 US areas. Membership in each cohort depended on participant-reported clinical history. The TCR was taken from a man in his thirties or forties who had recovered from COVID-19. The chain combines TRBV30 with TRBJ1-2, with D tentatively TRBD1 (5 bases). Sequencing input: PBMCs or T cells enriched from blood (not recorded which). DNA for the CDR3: TGTGCCTGTCCCGGGGGGGGACCATCCCTGAACTATGGCTACACCTTC. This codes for CACPGGGPSLNYGYTF.